These 29 T cell receptor beta chains were all obtained from the same sample, sequenced in a study of shared clonotypes between healthy human individuals. The protocol was immunoSEQ multiplex PCR, while the TCRdb copy is restricted to in-frame clones and leaves out a portion. The sample lists around 940,000 clones; 76% were seen once. The sample comprised memory CD4+ T cells sorted from blood. As to subset: CD45RA-negative fraction. These receptors all stem from a young man in good health.

The rearrangement joins TRBV28 to TRBJ1-6, with 9 bases that match TRBD1. Trimming took 0 bases from V and 6 from J; bases not matched to a gene: 6. The CDR3 is made up of 17 amino acids. Per the germline V gene, CDR1 is MDHEN and CDR2 is SYDVKM. The CDR3 DNA sequence: TGTGCCAGCAGTTTATGGGGGACAGGGACAGGTAATTCACCCCTCCACTTT. It codes for CASSLWGTGTGNSPLHF.

The J gene is TRBJ1-1, the V gene TRBV5-4; D ambiguous. Trimming cost V 4 bases and J 0 bases, with 13 bases left between them. This CDR3 is built from 15 residues. CDR1 and CDR2 from the germline V gene are SGHNT and YYREEE (reference sequence). The CDR3 DNA follows: TGTGCCAGCAGCCGCACCGGGTCCCTGAACACTGAAGCTTTCTTT. It is translated as CASSRTGSLNTEAFF.

The rearrangement uses TRBV18 and TRBJ1-2; D is unresolved. Germline CDR1 is KGHSH and CDR2 is LQKENI. The CDR3 runs to 18 residues. V shed 5 bases and J shed 5 bases, with 27 bases lying between them. The CDR3 nucleotides read TGTGCCAGCTCATCCTACAGCGCGGCAGGAGCTACACTTTATGGCTACACCTTC. Its translation: CASSSYSAAGATLYGYTF.

J is TRBJ2-7 and V is TRBV21-1; TRBD2 is the table's D call, not checked against the DNA. TRBV21-1 is recorded as a pseudogene. The CDR3 is 19 amino acids. The CDR3 DNA follows: TGTGCCAGCAGCATTCGGGGACTAGCGGGAGAGAGAGCCGCCGACGAGCAGTACTTC. The encoded protein is CASSIRGLAGERAADEQYF.

The CDR3 nucleotides are TGTGCCAGCAGCCAATCCGGAGGTGGCTCCTATAATTCACCCCTCCACTTT. Encoded protein: CASSQSGGGSYNSPLHF. The chain uses TRBV14 and TRBJ1-6; no definite D call. V was pared by 2 bases and J by 0 bases, with 11 bases between. CDR3 size: 17 residues. Looked up from germline, CDR1 is SGHDN and CDR2 is FVKESK.

This rearrangement joins TRBV18 to TRBJ2-7; a possible D gene is TRBD1 (6 bases). V was trimmed by 5 bases and J by 4 bases, leaving 12 bases between them. CDR3 length: 13 amino acids. Germline CDR1 KGHSH, CDR2 LQKENI. CDR3 sequence (DNA): TGTGCCAGCTCAACAGGGAATCGGTACGAGCAGTACTTC. It translates to CASSTGNRYEQYF.

With regard to this clone: The same CDR3 is also encoded by other DNA sequences in this sample. The rearrangement joins TRBV5-8 to TRBJ1-5, with 9 bases fitting TRBD1. CDR1 and CDR2 (germline): SGHTS, YDEGEE. The CDR3 runs to 16 residues. The junction had 5 bases not matched to a gene; V was cut back by 4 bases and J by 0 bases. The CDR3 nucleotides read TGTGCCAGCAGCCGAACAGGGGGCATTAGCAATCAGCCCCAGCATTTT. Its translation: CASSRTGGISNQPQHF.

The V and J genes are TRBV4-1 and TRBJ2-5, with D possibly matching TRBD2 (6 bases). CDR1 and CDR2 (germline): MGHRA, YSYEKL. The length of the CDR3 is 15 residues. Between the trimmed V and J ends, which lost 4 bases and 5 bases, there was a span of 17 bases. CDR3 nucleotides: TGCGCCAGCAGCCTTCGGACTACGAGGGAGGAGACCCAGTACTTC. Its translation: CASSLRTTREETQYF.

The chain recombines TRBV7-6 with TRBJ2-7, with 8 bases lining up with TRBD2. Germline values: CDR1 SGHVS, CDR2 FNYEAQ. The CDR3 is made up of 15 amino acids. Losses at the gene ends were 5 bases for V and 1 base for J; bases not matched to a gene: 7. CDR3 nucleotides: TGTGCCAGCAGCCCGGAGACTAGCGCTTCCTACGAGCAGTACTTC. Its translation is CASSPETSASYEQYF.

The V call is TRBV7-6, the J call TRBJ2-1; no reliable D call. The CDR3 loop spans 17 amino acids. Per the germline V gene, CDR1 is SGHVS and CDR2 is FNYEAQ. Trimming shortened V by 3 bases and J by 5 bases, and 20 bases separated the two germline ends. The CDR3 loop reads CASSLIPRVDLNNEQFF. Here the CDR3 DNA reads TGTGCCAGCAGCTTGATTCCACGGGTAGACCTTAACAATGAGCAGTTCTTC.

V and J are TRBV2 and TRBJ2-7; the D is unclear. V lost 7 bases to trimming and J lost 0 bases, with 10 bases between them. Germline V gene lookup returns CDR1 SNHLY and CDR2 FYNNEI. The length of the CDR3 is 13 residues. CDR3 sequence (DNA): TGTGCCAGCAAAGAAAGGAGCTCCTACGAGCAGTACTTC. The encoded protein is CASKERSSYEQYF.

This chain links TRBV30 with TRBJ2-7; TRBD2 matches 9 bases. After removal of 0 bases from V and 6 bases from J, the junction contained 6 bases not matched to a gene. The CDR3 consists of 14 residues. Germline V gene data show CDR1 as GTSNPN and CDR2 as SVGIG (reference sequence). This CDR3 reads CAWSVVAGVGEQYF. CDR3 in DNA: TGTGCCTGGAGTGTGGTAGCGGGAGTGGGCGAGCAGTACTTC.

V gene TRBV30 combines with J gene TRBJ2-7; D is unclear. This CDR3 contains 12 residues. Germline V gene lookup returns CDR1 GTSNPN and CDR2 SVGIG (reference sequence). Trimming removed 0 bases at V and 0 bases at J, with 3 bases between. CDR3 in amino acids: CAWSVNSYEQYF. The CDR3 region has the DNA TGTGCCTGGAGTGTAAACTCCTACGAGCAGTACTTC.

This clone was seen more than once but under ten times. The CDR3 sequence is CASSLDARGEQYF. DNA of the CDR3: TGTGCCAGCAGCTTAGACGCCCGGGGCGAGCAGTACTTC. V is TRBV5-6 and J is TRBJ2-7; D may be TRBD2 (5 bases). The length of the CDR3 is 13 residues. Germline values: CDR1 SGHDT, CDR2 YYEEEE. The V gene lost 2 bases and the J gene lost 6 bases, with 12 bases spanning the gap.

The V and J genes are TRBV11-3 and TRBJ2-1; no clear D. V shed 5 bases and J shed 7 bases, with 9 bases lying between them. The germline V gene encodes CDR1 SGHNT and CDR2 YENEEA. The CDR3 covers 12 residues. DNA for the CDR3: TGTGCCAGCAGCCTTGCGAGAAATGAGCAGTTCTTC. This translates into CASSLARNEQFF.

This clone appeared once. This chain connects TRBV2 to TRBJ2-7; 8 nucleotides align to TRBD1. This CDR3 comprises 14 residues. The germline V gene encodes CDR1 SNHLY and CDR2 FYNNEI. V dropped 5 bases and J dropped 5; count of bases not matched to a gene: 8. CDR3 nucleotides: TGTGCCAGCAGTATAGACAGGGGTGGGAACGAGCAGTACTTC. Translated, it gives CASSIDRGGNEQYF. Full variable domain (missing parts from reference TRBV2 and TRBJ2-7): EPEVTQTPSHQVTQMGQEVILRCVPISNHLYFYWYRQILGQKVEFLVSFYNNEISEKSEIFDDQFSVERPDGSNFTLKIRSTKLEDSAMYFCASSIDRGGNEQYFGPGTRLTVT.

This clone appeared a few times. The gene calls are TRBV5-1 and TRBJ2-4, with 16 bases fitting TRBD2. The CDR3 has 19 residues. Per germline, CDR1 SGHRS and CDR2 YFSETQ. The J segment lost 0 bases and the V segment lost 2 bases, leaving 5 bases of the junction unmatched. The CDR3 DNA reads as TGCGCCAGCAGCTTTGGGACTAGCGGGAGGGCCGAAGCCAAAAACATTCAGTACTTC. Its protein product is CASSFGTSGRAEAKNIQYF. Together with reference TRBV5-1 and TRBJ2-4, the CDR3 gives the full variable domain: KAGVTQTPRYLIKTRGQQVTLSCSPISGHRSVSWYQQTPGQGLQFLFEYFSETQRNKGNFPGRFSGRQFSNSRSEMNVSTLELGDSALYLCASSFGTSGRAEAKNIQYFGAGTRLSVL.

This chain joins TRBV5-6 and TRBJ1-5, with D possibly matching TRBD1 (5 bases). Trimming pared 3 bases from V and 0 bases from J, leaving 16 bases between. The CDR3 covers 17 residues. Germline CDR1 is SGHDT and CDR2 is YYEEEE. The CDR3 reads CASSSTWGRGSNQPQHF. The CDR3 DNA follows: TGTGCCAGCAGCTCGACTTGGGGGAGAGGTAGCAATCAGCCCCAGCATTTT.

This clone was counted ten times or more. The chain recombines TRBV5-1 with TRBJ1-1; possibly TRBD1 for D (5 bases). Germline CDR1 and CDR2: SGHRS and YFSETQ. This CDR3 comprises 13 residues. V lost 0 bases and J lost 10, with 13 bases in between. In DNA form, the CDR3 reads TGCGCCAGCAGCTTGGATTCGGGGCCGGGAGCTTTCTTT. This encodes CASSLDSGPGAFF.

The rearrangement links TRBV7-6 to TRBJ2-3, with TRBD2 identical over 9 bases. Germline-derived CDR1 and CDR2 are SGHVS and FNYEAQ. V lost 2 bases, J lost 0 bases, and 3 bases stayed unmatched. The CDR3 consists of 16 residues. DNA for the CDR3: TGTGCCAGCAGCTTAAGACTAGCGGACAGCACAGATACGCAGTATTTT. It yields the protein CASSLRLADSTDTQYF.

This chain uses TRBV2 with TRBJ1-1; D unresolved. The CDR3 runs to 11 residues. Deletions cut 8 bases from V and 1 base from J, with 5 bases between. CDR1 and CDR2 from the germline V gene are SNHLY and FYNNEI. Written as DNA, the CDR3 is TGTGCCAGCCAGAAGAACACTGAAGCTTTCTTT. It is translated as CASQKNTEAFF.

This chain links TRBV6-1 with TRBJ1-5; D is unclear. Germline loops: CDR1 MNHNS, CDR2 SASEGT. V was cut by 7 bases and J by 0 bases, with 4 bases left in between. This CDR3 region has 12 residues. The CDR3 sequence is CASIGSNQPQHF. In nucleotides, the CDR3 is TGTGCCAGCATAGGTAGCAATCAGCCCCAGCATTTT.

The chain links TRBV5-4 to TRBJ2-4, with 9 nucleotides matching TRBD1. Germline V gene sequence: CDR1 SGHNT, CDR2 YYREEE (reference sequence). The CDR3 runs 14 residues. After removal of 4 bases from V and 8 bases from J, the junction contained 7 bases not matched to a gene. The CDR3 DNA reads as TGTGCCAGCAGCCCAACAGGGGGCTCAGACATTCAGTACTTC. Translating it yields CASSPTGGSDIQYF.

V usage is TRBV30 and J usage is TRBJ2-3; D is undetermined. Germline V CDR1 and CDR2: GTSNPN, SVGIG (reference sequence). The CDR3 contains 12 residues. V was trimmed by 1 base and J by 15 bases, leaving 17 bases between them. This CDR3 reads CAWSGAQVGLYF. CDR3 nucleotides: TGTGCCTGGAGTGGGGCTCAGGTGGGGTTATATTTT.

The chain links TRBV5-4 to TRBJ2-1; 11 bases match TRBD2. The V segment lost 0 bases and the J segment 3 bases; nucleotides outside the gene matches: 2. Germline assignment: CDR1 SGHNT and CDR2 YYREEE (reference sequence). There are 16 residues in the CDR3. CDR3 coding DNA: TGTGCCAGCAGCTTGGCCGGGACTAGCGGCTACAATGAGCAGTTCTTC. Protein: CASSLAGTSGYNEQFF.

The chain recombines TRBV5-4 with TRBJ1-1, with D maybe TRBD1 (6 bases). Germline CDR1 SGHNT, CDR2 YYREEE (reference sequence). Trimming pared 4 bases from V and 2 bases from J, leaving 9 bases between. The CDR3 spans 13 residues. CDR3 nucleotide sequence: TGTGCCAGCAGCGGGGGCTTTAACACTGAAGCTTTCTTT. Residues: CASSGGFNTEAFF.

On this clone itself: Different DNA sequences within this sample yield the same CDR3. This sequence joins TRBV5-1 and TRBJ1-5; the D is unclear. Trimming took off 0 bases at V and 4 bases at J, with 8 bases between the two ends. The CDR3 loop spans 14 amino acids. In germline, CDR1 is SGHRS, CDR2 YFSETQ. The CDR3 here is CASSLEGGNQPQHF. CDR3 sequence (DNA): TGCGCCAGCAGCTTGGAGGGAGGAAATCAGCCCCAGCATTTT.

This chain connects TRBV6-5 to TRBJ1-3; D may be TRBD1 (6 bases). The CDR3 is 13 residues long. V lost 8 bases, J lost 2 bases, and 10 bases lay in between. The germline gives CDR1 MNHEY, CDR2 SVGAGI. CDR3 loop: CASCEGAGNTIYF. In DNA form, the CDR3 reads TGTGCCAGCTGTGAGGGGGCTGGAAACACCATATATTTT.

The V gene is TRBV28, the J gene TRBJ2-1; TRBD2 aligns across 8 bases. The CDR3 runs 16 residues. Per germline, CDR1 MDHEN and CDR2 SYDVKM. Trimming removed 5 bases from V and 3 bases from J; junction bases left unmatched: 9. CDR3 bases: TGTGCCAGCAGTGGCGGAGGTAGCGGGGTCTACAATGAGCAGTTCTTC. Its protein product is CASSGGGSGVYNEQFF.